This T cell receptor beta chain was recovered during a study of shared clonotypes between healthy human individuals. Findings and limits, study-wide: An anticipated effect of sequencing depth on clonotype sharing among donors was recognized.

Trimming took 5 bases from V and 3 from J; bases not matched to a gene: 10. Germline V lookup: CDR1 SEHNR, CDR2 FQNEAQ (reference sequence). CDR3 length: 15 amino acids. This clone occurred a few times. As yet, its antigen is unknown. As defined, naive CD8 cells were CD45RO-negative and positively selected for CCR7, with terminally differentiated effector memory CD45RA+ cells excluded. TCRdb's copy holds only in-frame clones and misses some; the assay was immunoSEQ multiplex PCR. Among some 2 million clones, roughly 94% were seen once, and the ten largest hold approximately 1.2%. The sequence was obtained from a man aged 18-30 years in good health. The chain employs TRBV7-9 and TRBJ2-7; 7 nucleotides align to TRBD2. The material sequenced was naive CD8+ T cells sorted from blood. This chain's CDR3 is CASSPREEPYYEQYF. CDR3 sequence (DNA): TGTGCCAGCAGCCCCCGGGAGGAGCCCTACTACGAGCAGTACTTC.